Sequencing of this T cell receptor (beta chain) was carried out in a study of T cell repertoires in cytomegalovirus infection. TCRdb re-analysed the reads in MiXCR, keeping a single row per CDR3 protein. The repertoire holds 300,000 or so distinct CDR3 sequences, with about 25% as singletons. A remark on this clonotype: Its antigen is still unknown.

Study-level findings and limits: What dominated the ex vivo response were HLA-C-restricted CMV-specific TCR beta clonotypes.

CDR3 length: 15 residues. Germline values: CDR1 GTSNPN, CDR2 SVGIG (reference sequence). V was trimmed by 1 base and J by 1 base, leaving 13 bases between them. Material: PBMCs. The V gene is TRBV30, the J gene TRBJ1-1; D possibly corresponds to TRBD1 (6 bases). This clonotype was sampled from a human donor in good health (CMV status not recorded). Some clones in this sample may be carry-over from other donors' samples. The CDR3 spells CAWSDGGLGNTEAFF. CDR3 DNA: TGTGCCTGGAGTGACGGGGGCCTCGGGAACACTGAAGCTTTCTTT.